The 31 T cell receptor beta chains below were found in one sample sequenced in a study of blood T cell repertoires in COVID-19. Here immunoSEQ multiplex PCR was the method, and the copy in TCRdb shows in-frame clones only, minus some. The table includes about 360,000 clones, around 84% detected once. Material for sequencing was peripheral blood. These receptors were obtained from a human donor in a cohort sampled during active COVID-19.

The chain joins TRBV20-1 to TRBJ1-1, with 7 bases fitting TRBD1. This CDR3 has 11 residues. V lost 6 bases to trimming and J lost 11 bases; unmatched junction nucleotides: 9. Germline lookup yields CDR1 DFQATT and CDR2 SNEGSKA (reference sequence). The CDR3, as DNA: TGCAGTGCCCCACGGGACAGCTCCGCTTTCTTT. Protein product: CSAPRDSSAFF.

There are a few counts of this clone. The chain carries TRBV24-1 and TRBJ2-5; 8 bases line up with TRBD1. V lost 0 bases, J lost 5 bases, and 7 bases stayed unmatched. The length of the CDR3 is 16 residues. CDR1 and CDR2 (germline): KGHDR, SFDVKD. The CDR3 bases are TGTGCCACCAGTGATTTGGGTGCAGGGGGCGGGGAGACCCAGTACTTC. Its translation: CATSDLGAGGGETQYF.

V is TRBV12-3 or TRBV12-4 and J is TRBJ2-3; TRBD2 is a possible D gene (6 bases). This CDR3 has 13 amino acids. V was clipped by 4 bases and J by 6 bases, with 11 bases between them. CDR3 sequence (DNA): TGTGCCAGCAGTTCAGGACGGGAGGATACGCAGTATTTT. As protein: CASSSGREDTQYF.

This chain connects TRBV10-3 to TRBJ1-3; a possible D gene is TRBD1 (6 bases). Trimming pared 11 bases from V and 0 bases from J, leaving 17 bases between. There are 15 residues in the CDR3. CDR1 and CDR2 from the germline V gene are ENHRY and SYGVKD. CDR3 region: CAHQGGMSSGNTIYF. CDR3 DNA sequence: TGTGCCCATCAAGGGGGTATGAGCTCTGGAAACACCATATATTTT.

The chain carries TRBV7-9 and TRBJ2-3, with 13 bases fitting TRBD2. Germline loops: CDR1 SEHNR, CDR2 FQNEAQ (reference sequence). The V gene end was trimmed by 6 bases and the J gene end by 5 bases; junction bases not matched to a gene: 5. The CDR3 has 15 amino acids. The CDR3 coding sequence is TGTGCCAGCAGTCGACTAGCGGGGGGCCAAGATACGCAGTATTTT. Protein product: CASSRLAGGQDTQYF.

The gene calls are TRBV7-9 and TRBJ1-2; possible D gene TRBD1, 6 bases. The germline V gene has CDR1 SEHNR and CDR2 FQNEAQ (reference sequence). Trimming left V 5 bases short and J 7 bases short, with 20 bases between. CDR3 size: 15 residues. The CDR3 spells CASSEGRAGVFGYTF. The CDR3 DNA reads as TGTGCCAGCAGCGAGGGGAGGGCAGGGGTATTTGGCTACACCTTC.

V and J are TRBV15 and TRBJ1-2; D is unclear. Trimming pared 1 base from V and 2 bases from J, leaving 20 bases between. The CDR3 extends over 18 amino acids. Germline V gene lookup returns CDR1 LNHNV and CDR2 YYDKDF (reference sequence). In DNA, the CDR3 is TGTGCCACCAGCAGAGTGGGAGAACAAGGGAGACAAAACTATGGCTACACCTTC. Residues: CATSRVGEQGRQNYGYTF. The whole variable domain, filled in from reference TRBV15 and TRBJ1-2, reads DAMVIQNPRYQVTQFGKPVTLSCSQTLNHNVMYWYQQKSSQAPKLLFHYYDKDFNNEADTPDNFQSRRPNTSFCFLDIRSPGLGDTAMYLCATSRVGEQGRQNYGYTFGSGTRLTVV.

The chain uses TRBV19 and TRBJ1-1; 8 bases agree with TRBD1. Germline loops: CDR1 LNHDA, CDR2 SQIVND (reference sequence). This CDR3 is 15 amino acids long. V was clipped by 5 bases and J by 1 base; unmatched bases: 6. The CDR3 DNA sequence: TGTGCCAGTAGTCCCCTACAGGGGGAGAACACTGAAGCTTTCTTT. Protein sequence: CASSPLQGENTEAFF.

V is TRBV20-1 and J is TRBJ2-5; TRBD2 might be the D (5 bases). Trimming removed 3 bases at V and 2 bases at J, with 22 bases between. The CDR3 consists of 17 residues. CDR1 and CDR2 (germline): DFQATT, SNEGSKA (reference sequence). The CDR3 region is CSASSRYVEVGQETQYF. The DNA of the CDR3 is TGCAGTGCTAGTAGTCGTTATGTGGAGGTGGGACAAGAGACCCAGTACTTC.

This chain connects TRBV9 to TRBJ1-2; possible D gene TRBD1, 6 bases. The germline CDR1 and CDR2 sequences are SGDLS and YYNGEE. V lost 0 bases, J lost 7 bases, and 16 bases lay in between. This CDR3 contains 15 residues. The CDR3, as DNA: TGTGCCAGCAGCGTAGAGGGCAGGGGAAGTGGTGGCTACACCTTC. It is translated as CASSVEGRGSGGYTF. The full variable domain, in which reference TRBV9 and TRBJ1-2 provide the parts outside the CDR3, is DSGVTQTPKHLITATGQRVTLRCSPRSGDLSVYWYQQSLDQGLQFLIQYYNGEERAKGNILERFSAQQFPDLHSELNLSSLELGDSALYFCASSVEGRGSGGYTFGSGTRLTVV.

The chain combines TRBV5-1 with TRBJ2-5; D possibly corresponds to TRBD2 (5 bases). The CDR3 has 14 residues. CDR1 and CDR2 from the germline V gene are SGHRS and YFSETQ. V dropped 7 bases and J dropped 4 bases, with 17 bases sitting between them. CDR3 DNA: TGCGCCAGCTCTCAGGAGGCATTTAGAGAGACCCAGTACTTC. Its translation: CASSQEAFRETQYF.

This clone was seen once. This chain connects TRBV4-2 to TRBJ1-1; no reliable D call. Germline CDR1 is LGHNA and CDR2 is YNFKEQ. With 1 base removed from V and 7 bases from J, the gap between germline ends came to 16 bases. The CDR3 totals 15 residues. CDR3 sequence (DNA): TGTGCCAGCAGCCAAGTAGGGTTAGGGCGGGTTGAAGCTTTCTTT. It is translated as CASSQVGLGRVEAFF.

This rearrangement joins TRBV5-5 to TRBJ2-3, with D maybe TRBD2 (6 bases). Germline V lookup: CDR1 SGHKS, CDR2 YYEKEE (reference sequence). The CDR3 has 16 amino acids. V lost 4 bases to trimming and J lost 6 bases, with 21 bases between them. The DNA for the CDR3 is TGTGCCAGCAGCCCGTGGGGGGACCAGGGTCCTGATACGCAGTATTTT. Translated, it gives CASSPWGDQGPDTQYF.

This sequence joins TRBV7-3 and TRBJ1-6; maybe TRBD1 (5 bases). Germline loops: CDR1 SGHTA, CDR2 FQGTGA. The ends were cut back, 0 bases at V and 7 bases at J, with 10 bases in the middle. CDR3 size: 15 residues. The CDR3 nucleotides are TGTGCCAGCAGCTTAACCGACAGAGAAAATTCACCCCTCCACTTT. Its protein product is CASSLTDRENSPLHF.

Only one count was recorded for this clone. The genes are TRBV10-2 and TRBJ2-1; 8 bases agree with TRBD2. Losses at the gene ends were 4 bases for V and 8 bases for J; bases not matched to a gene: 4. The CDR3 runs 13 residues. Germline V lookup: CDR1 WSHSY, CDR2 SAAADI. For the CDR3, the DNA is TGCGCCAGCAGTGTAGCGGGGCGGGATGAGCAGTTCTTC. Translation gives CASSVAGRDEQFF.

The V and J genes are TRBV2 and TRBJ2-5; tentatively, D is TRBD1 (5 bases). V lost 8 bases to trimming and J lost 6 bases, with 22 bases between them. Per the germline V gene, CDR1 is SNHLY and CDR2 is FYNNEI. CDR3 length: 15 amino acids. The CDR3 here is CASSELTGYGKTQYF. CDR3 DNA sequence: TGTGCCAGCTCCGAGCTAACAGGTTACGGAAAGACCCAGTACTTC.

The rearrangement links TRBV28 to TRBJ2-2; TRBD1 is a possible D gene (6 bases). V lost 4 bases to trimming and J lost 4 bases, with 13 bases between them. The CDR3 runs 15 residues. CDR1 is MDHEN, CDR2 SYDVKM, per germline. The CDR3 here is CASSSNIRGTGELFF. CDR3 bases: TGTGCCAGCAGTTCCAATATCAGGGGCACCGGGGAGCTGTTTTTT.

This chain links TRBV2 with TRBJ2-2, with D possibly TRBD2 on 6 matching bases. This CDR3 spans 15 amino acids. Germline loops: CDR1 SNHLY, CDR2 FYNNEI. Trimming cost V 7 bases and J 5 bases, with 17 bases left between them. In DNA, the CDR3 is TGTGCCAGCACTGGGATAGCGGAGTTAACCGGGGAGCTGTTTTTT. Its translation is CASTGIAELTGELFF.

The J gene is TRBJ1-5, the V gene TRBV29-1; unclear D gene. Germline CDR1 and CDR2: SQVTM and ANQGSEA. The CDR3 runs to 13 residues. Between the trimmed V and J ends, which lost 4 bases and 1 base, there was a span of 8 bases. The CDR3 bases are TGCAGCGTTGGATGGCGGAGCAATCAGCCCCAGCATTTT. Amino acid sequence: CSVGWRSNQPQHF. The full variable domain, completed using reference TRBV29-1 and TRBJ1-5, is SAVISQKPSRDICQRGTSLTIQCQVDSQVTMMFWYRQQPGQSLTLIATANQGSEATYESGFVIDKFPISRPNLTFSTLTVSNMSPEDSSIYLCSVGWRSNQPQHFGDGTRLSIL.

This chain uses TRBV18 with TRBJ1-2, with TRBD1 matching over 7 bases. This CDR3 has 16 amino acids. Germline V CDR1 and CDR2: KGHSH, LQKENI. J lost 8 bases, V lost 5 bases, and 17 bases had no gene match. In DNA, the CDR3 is TGTGCCAGCTCATCAAACTTACCGGGACAGTCGGGGGGCTACACCTTC. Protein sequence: CASSSNLPGQSGGYTF.

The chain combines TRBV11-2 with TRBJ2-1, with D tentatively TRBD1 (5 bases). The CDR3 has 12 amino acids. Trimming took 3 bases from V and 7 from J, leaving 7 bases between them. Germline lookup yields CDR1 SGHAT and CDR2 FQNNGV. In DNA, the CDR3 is TGTGCCAGCAGCTTCTCAGGGAATGAGCAGTTCTTC. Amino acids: CASSFSGNEQFF. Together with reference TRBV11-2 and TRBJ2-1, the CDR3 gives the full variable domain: EAGVAQSPRYKIIEKRQSVAFWCNPISGHATLYWYQQILGQGPKLLIQFQNNGVVDDSQLPKDRFSAERLKGVDSTLKIQPAKLEDSAVYLCASSFSGNEQFFGPGTRLTVL.

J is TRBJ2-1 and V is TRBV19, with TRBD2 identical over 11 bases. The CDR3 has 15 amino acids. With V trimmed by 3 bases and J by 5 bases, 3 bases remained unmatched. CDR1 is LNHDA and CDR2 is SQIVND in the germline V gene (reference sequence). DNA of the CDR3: TGTGCCAGTAGTATGACTAGCGGGGATGACAATGAGCAGTTCTTC. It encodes CASSMTSGDDNEQFF.

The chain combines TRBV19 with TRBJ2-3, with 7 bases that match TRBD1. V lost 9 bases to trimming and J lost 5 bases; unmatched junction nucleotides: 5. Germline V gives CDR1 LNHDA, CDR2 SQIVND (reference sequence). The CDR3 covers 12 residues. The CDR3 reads CASCHRGDTQYF. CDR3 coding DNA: TGTGCCAGCTGCCACAGGGGAGATACGCAGTATTTT. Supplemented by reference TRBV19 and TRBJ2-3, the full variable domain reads DGGITQSPKYLFRKEGQNVTLSCEQNLNHDAMYWYRQDPGQGLRLIYYSQIVNDFQKGDIAEGYSVSREKKESFPLTVTSAQKNPTAFYLCASCHRGDTQYFGPGTRLTVL.

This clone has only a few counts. CDR3 DNA: TGTGCCAGCAGCGGGGGGGCTACAGATACGCAGTATTTT. This encodes CASSGGATDTQYF. V is TRBV7-9 and J is TRBJ2-3; a possible D gene is TRBD2 (7 bases). The germline gives CDR1 SEHNR, CDR2 FQNEAQ (reference sequence). CDR3 length equals 13 residues. The V end lost 5 bases, the J end lost 3 bases, and 9 bases lay between the germline ends. The complete variable domain, with remaining parts taken from reference TRBV7-9 and TRBJ2-3, reads DTGVSQNPRHKITKRGQNVTFRCDPISEHNRLYWYRQTLGQGPEFLTYFQNEAQLEKSRLLSDRFSAERPKGSFSTLEIQRTEQGDSAMYLCASSGGATDTQYFGPGTRLTVL.

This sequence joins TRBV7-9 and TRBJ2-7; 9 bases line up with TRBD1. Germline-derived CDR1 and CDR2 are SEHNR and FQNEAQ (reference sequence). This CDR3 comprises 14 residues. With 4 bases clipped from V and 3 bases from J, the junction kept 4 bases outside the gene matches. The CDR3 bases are TGTGCCAGCAGCTCCGGGACAGGGATCTACGAGCAGTACTTC. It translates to CASSSGTGIYEQYF.

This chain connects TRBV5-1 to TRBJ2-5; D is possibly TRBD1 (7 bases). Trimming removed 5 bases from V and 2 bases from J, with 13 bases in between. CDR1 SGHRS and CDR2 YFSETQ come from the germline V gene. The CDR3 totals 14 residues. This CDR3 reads CASSYAGQQETQYF. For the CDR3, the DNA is TGCGCCAGCAGTTACGCGGGACAGCAAGAGACCCAGTACTTC. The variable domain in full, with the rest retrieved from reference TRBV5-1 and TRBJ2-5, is KAGVTQTPRYLIKTRGQQVTLSCSPISGHRSVSWYQQTPGQGLQFLFEYFSETQRNKGNFPGRFSGRQFSNSRSEMNVSTLELGDSALYLCASSYAGQQETQYFGPGTRLLVL.

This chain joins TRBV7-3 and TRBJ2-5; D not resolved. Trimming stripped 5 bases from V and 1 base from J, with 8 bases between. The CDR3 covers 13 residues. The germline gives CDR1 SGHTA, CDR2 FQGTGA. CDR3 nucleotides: TGTGCCAGCAGCCCCTCCCCCCAAGAGACCCAGTACTTC. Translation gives CASSPSPQETQYF.

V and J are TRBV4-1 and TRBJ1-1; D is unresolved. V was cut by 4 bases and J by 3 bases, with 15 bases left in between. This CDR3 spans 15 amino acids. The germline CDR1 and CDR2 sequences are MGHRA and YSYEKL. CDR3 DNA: TGCGCCAGCAGCCCGCGGGTACATGGGTACACTGAAGCTTTCTTT. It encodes CASSPRVHGYTEAFF.

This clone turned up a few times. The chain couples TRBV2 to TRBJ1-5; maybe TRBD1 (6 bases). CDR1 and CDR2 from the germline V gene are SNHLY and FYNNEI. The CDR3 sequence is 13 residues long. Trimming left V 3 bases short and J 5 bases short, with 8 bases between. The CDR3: CASSDAGDQPQHF. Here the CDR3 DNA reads TGTGCCAGCAGTGATGCAGGGGATCAGCCCCAGCATTTT. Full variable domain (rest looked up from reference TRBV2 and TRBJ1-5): EPEVTQTPSHQVTQMGQEVILRCVPISNHLYFYWYRQILGQKVEFLVSFYNNEISEKSEIFDDQFSVERPDGSNFTLKIRSTKLEDSAMYFCASSDAGDQPQHFGDGTRLSIL.

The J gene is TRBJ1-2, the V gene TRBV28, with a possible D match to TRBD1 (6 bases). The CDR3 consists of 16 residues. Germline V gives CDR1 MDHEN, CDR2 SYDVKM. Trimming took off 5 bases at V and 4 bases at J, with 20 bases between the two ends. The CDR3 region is CASSSHWGGDFYGYTF. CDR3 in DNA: TGTGCCAGCAGTAGTCATTGGGGGGGCGATTTCTATGGCTACACCTTC.

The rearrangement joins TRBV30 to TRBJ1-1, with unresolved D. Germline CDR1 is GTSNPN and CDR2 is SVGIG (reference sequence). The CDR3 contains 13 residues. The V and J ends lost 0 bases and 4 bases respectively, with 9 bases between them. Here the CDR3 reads CAWSVSAGTEAFF. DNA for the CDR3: TGTGCCTGGAGTGTTTCGGCGGGCACTGAAGCTTTCTTT.